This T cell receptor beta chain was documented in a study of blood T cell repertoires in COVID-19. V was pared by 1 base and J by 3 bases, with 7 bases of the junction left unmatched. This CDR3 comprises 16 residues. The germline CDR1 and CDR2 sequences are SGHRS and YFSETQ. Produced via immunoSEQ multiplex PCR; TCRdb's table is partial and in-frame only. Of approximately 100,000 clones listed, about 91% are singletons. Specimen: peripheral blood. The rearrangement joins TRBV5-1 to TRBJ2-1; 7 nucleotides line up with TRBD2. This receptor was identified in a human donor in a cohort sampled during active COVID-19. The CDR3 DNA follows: TGCGCCAGCAGCTTGTGGGGCGGGAGAATCTACAATGAGCAGTTCTTC. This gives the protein CASSLWGGRIYNEQFF.